These 28 T cell receptor beta chains came from one sample sequenced in a study of shared clonotypes between healthy human individuals (dated by TCRdb to 2018 to 2021). To prepare the library, the immunoSEQ multiplex PCR assay was applied. TCRdb provides this immuneACCESS table in a form limited to in-frame rearrangements. Some clones are lacking; in checked studies, under half of them reflect an unresolved V gene, and why the rest are absent is not known. This sample comprises millions of clones, 80% to 95% of them detected only once. The top ten constitute about 0.39% of the sample. The sequencing sample was made of naive CD4+ T cells from PBMCs. The sample's cell subset or site label, in plain terms: CD45RA+ positively selected. These receptors all stem from a man younger than 35 in good health. Some clones in this sample may be carry-over from other donors' samples.

The chain has TRBV5-1 and TRBJ1-2, with 9 bases identical to TRBD1. This CDR3 is built from 14 residues. Germline trimming cut 3 bases from V and 7 bases from J; bases unmatched to any gene: 7. Germline V gene data show CDR1 as SGHRS and CDR2 as YFSETQ. CDR3 sequence (DNA): TGCGCCAGCAGCTCTGGACAGGGACAGGGTGGCTACACCTTC. It is translated as CASSSGQGQGGYTF.

This chain uses TRBV4-1 with TRBJ1-3; TRBD1 is a possible D gene (5 bases). Looked up from germline, CDR1 is MGHRA and CDR2 is YSYEKL. The CDR3 has 16 amino acids. The V and J ends lost 1 base and 0 bases respectively, with 10 bases between them. The CDR3 DNA sequence: TGCGCCAGCAGCCAAGCCGGGGGATACTCTGGAAACACCATATATTTT. Protein sequence: CASSQAGGYSGNTIYF.

This clone was counted a single time. The chain couples TRBV7-2 to TRBJ2-7; no clear D gene. CDR3 length equals 15 residues. Germline CDR1 SGHTA, CDR2 FQGNSA. V was pared by 5 bases and J by 5 bases, with 19 bases between. CDR3 nucleotides: TGTGCCAGCAGCCCAGGCACTCATCCGAGGAACGAGCAGTACTTC. Translating it yields CASSPGTHPRNEQYF.

V usage is TRBV2 and J usage is TRBJ1-1, with 9 bases fitting TRBD1. This CDR3 spans 11 amino acids. The germline gives CDR1 SNHLY, CDR2 FYNNEI. V was clipped by 6 bases and J by 9 bases; unmatched bases: 2. Here the CDR3 DNA reads TGTGCCAGCAGCGACAGGGGGAAAGCTTTCTTT. It translates to CASSDRGKAFF.

The genes are TRBV5-4 and TRBJ2-7, with 13 nucleotides matching TRBD2. Germline CDR1 is SGHNT and CDR2 is YYREEE (reference sequence). V shed 4 bases, J shed 3 bases, and the junction held 13 bases outside the gene matches. The CDR3 has 18 amino acids. The CDR3 DNA sequence: TGTGCCAGCAGCCCGGAAAAGAAAAGGACTAGCGGGAGCTACGAGCAGTACTTC. Translated, it gives CASSPEKKRTSGSYEQYF.

The chain joins TRBV6-6 to TRBJ1-5; unclear D gene. The CDR3 length is 14 residues. V lost 10 bases and J lost 3, with 16 bases in between. CDR1 and CDR2 from the germline V gene are MNHNY and SVGAGI (reference sequence). For the CDR3, the DNA is TGTGCCACCTCTCAGTGGGGAGACAATCAGCCCCAGCATTTT. This gives the protein CATSQWGDNQPQHF.

This clone was counted a single time. V is TRBV19 and J is TRBJ2-1; D might be TRBD2 (5 bases). The CDR3 totals 15 residues. Germline-derived CDR1 and CDR2 are LNHDA and SQIVND (reference sequence). Trimming took off 2 bases at V and 0 bases at J, with 8 bases between the two ends. CDR3 in amino acids: CASSIHGGSYNEQFF. The CDR3 nucleotides are TGTGCCAGTAGTATACACGGAGGCTCCTACAATGAGCAGTTCTTC.

This chain uses TRBV11-2 with TRBJ2-5; tentatively, D is TRBD2 (5 bases). Trimming left V 5 bases short and J 4 bases short, with 17 bases between. The germline V gene has CDR1 SGHAT and CDR2 FQNNGV. CDR3 size: 15 residues. The CDR3 reads CASSPRGLRAETQYF. As DNA, the CDR3 is TGTGCCAGCAGCCCCCGGGGTTTGCGGGCAGAGACCCAGTACTTC.

The rearrangement uses TRBV11-2 and TRBJ2-1; possible D gene TRBD2, 5 bases. CDR1 and CDR2 from the germline V gene are SGHAT and FQNNGV. This CDR3 contains 13 residues. The ends were cut back, 8 bases at V and 0 bases at J, with 8 bases in the middle. CDR3 coding DNA: TGTGCCAGCTGGGAGAGCTCCTACAATGAGCAGTTCTTC. The encoded protein is CASWESSYNEQFF.

To note about this clone: The sample contains more than one DNA sequence encoding this CDR3. The chain is built from TRBV5-5 and TRBJ2-7, with D uncertain. Trimming stripped 0 bases from V and 7 bases from J, with 5 bases between. The length of the CDR3 is 11 residues. The V gene's germline CDR1 is SGHKS and CDR2 YYEKEE (reference sequence). This chain's CDR3 is CASSLVGEQYF. The CDR3 bases are TGTGCCAGCAGCTTGGTGGGGGAGCAGTACTTC.

This clone was found a few times. The chain is built from TRBV19 and TRBJ1-2, with 11 bases fitting TRBD1. CDR1 and CDR2 from the germline V gene are LNHDA and SQIVND (reference sequence). CDR3 length equals 14 residues. J gave up 4 bases and V 6 bases, and 4 bases lay outside the gene matches. The CDR3 region has the DNA TGTGCCAGTAGCTGGACAGGGGGCTCCTATGGCTACACCTTC. It codes for CASSWTGGSYGYTF. The full variable domain, completed using reference TRBV19 and TRBJ1-2, is DGGITQSPKYLFRKEGQNVTLSCEQNLNHDAMYWYRQDPGQGLRLIYYSQIVNDFQKGDIAEGYSVSREKKESFPLTVTSAQKNPTAFYLCASSWTGGSYGYTFGSGTRLTVV.

V usage is TRBV7-9 and J usage is TRBJ1-3; D not certain. Germline V lookup: CDR1 SEHNR, CDR2 FQNEAQ (reference sequence). The CDR3 contains 15 residues. V was trimmed by 1 base and J by 2 bases, leaving 9 bases between them. CDR3 loop: CASSLGESTGNTIYF. The CDR3 DNA reads as TGTGCCAGCAGCTTAGGCGAGTCCACTGGAAACACCATATATTTT.

V gene TRBV6-1 combines with J gene TRBJ2-5; no reliable D call. This CDR3 spans 13 amino acids. V lost 5 bases to trimming and J lost 5 bases, with 12 bases between them. From germline, CDR1 is MNHNS and CDR2 SASEGT. DNA of the CDR3: TGTGCCAGCAGTCGGTGGGGTTTGGAGACCCAGTACTTC. It is translated as CASSRWGLETQYF.

This sequence joins TRBV30 and TRBJ1-1, with D perhaps matching TRBD1 (6 bases). The V gene's germline CDR1 is GTSNPN and CDR2 SVGIG (reference sequence). The V gene lost 2 bases and the J gene lost 5 bases, with 12 bases spanning the gap. The CDR3 has 13 amino acids. CDR3 bases: TGTGCCTGGAGTCTAGGGGGGCAGACTGAAGCTTTCTTT. It specifies CAWSLGGQTEAFF. Complete variable domain (other parts from reference TRBV30 and TRBJ1-1): SQTIHQWPATLVQPVGSPLSLECTVEGTSNPNLYWYRQAAGRGLQLLFYSVGIGQISSEVPQNLSASRPQDRQFILSSKKLLLSDSGFYLCAWSLGGQTEAFFGQGTRLTVV.

This clone was observed a single time. Other DNA variants within this sample encode the same CDR3. The V gene is TRBV27, the J gene TRBJ1-5; D perhaps matches TRBD1 (5 bases). Trimming cost V 2 bases and J 7 bases, with 15 bases left between them. Germline loops: CDR1 MNHEY, CDR2 SMNVEV (reference sequence). CDR3 length: 15 residues. The CDR3, as DNA: TGTGCCAGCAGTTTACGTCAGGGTGTGGGACAGCCCCAGCATTTT. This codes for CASSLRQGVGQPQHF.

Comments on this clone: At the DNA level, this CDR3 is encoded by other sequences in the same sample as well. This chain uses TRBV4-1 with TRBJ1-2; TRBD1 agrees at 10 bases. V was pared by 3 bases and J by 2 bases, with 3 bases of the junction left unmatched. This CDR3 has 15 residues. CDR1 MGHRA and CDR2 YSYEKL come from the germline V gene. As DNA, the CDR3 is TGCGCCAGCAGCCAGCCGGGACAGGGGAACTATGGCTACACCTTC. Amino acid sequence: CASSQPGQGNYGYTF.

For this clone: This specimen includes other DNA sequences encoding the same CDR3. V is TRBV6-6 and J is TRBJ1-5; no definite D call. In germline, CDR1 is MNHNY, CDR2 SVGAGI (reference sequence). V lost 5 bases, J lost 7 bases, and 9 bases lay in between. There are 12 residues in the CDR3. This CDR3 is CASSRLGQPQHF. The CDR3 bases are TGTGCCAGCAGTAGACTAGGGCAGCCCCAGCATTTT.

CDR3 residues: CASSRTAASYEQYF. The CDR3 bases are TGTGCCAGCAGTCGGACTGCAGCCTCCTACGAGCAGTACTTC. The gene calls are TRBV9 and TRBJ2-7, with D tentatively TRBD2 (5 bases). Germline-derived CDR1 and CDR2 are SGDLS and YYNGEE. The germline V and J ends were trimmed by 5 bases and 0 bases, with 12 bases remaining between them. This CDR3 spans 14 amino acids.

V gene TRBV27 combines with J gene TRBJ2-2; tentatively, D is TRBD1 (6 bases). The CDR3 is made up of 17 amino acids. V lost 2 bases, J lost 6 bases, and 19 bases lay in between. The germline gives CDR1 MNHEY, CDR2 SMNVEV (reference sequence). In DNA form, the CDR3 reads TGTGCCAGCAGTTTAACCTCCACAGGGCCTACGTCCGGGGAGCTGTTTTTT. Translation: CASSLTSTGPTSGELFF.

The chain couples TRBV18 to TRBJ2-7; 9 bases map to TRBD2. CDR3 length equals 16 residues. V lost 4 bases, J lost 6 bases, and 13 bases stayed unmatched. Germline loops: CDR1 KGHSH, CDR2 LQKENI. The CDR3 region has the DNA TGTGCCAGCTCACGTCTCCGGGGGCCGGGACTAGCCGAGCAGTACTTC. Amino acids: CASSRLRGPGLAEQYF.

There are a few counts of this clone. Different DNA sequences within this sample yield the same CDR3. The V and J genes are TRBV9 and TRBJ1-5; no clear D. Trimming removed 0 bases at V and 0 bases at J, with 1 base between. Germline CDR1 is SGDLS and CDR2 is YYNGEE. CDR3 length: 13 amino acids. The DNA of the CDR3 is TGTGCCAGCAGCGTAGGTAGCAATCAGCCCCAGCATTTT. Amino acid sequence: CASSVGSNQPQHF.

This clone was observed a single time. The chain has TRBV2 and TRBJ2-3; 10 nucleotides align to TRBD2. Germline V gene sequence: CDR1 SNHLY, CDR2 FYNNEI. V was clipped by 7 bases and J by 2 bases; unmatched bases: 12. The length of the CDR3 is 17 residues. The CDR3 is CASISPAGGGFTDTQYF. The CDR3 bases are TGTGCCAGCATTAGTCCAGCGGGAGGGGGCTTCACAGATACGCAGTATTTT.

CDR3 DNA: TGTGCCAGCAGCTTAATCAGCGGTAGCTCCTACGAGCAGTACTTC. Amino acids: CASSLISGSSYEQYF. This sequence joins TRBV11-2 and TRBJ2-7, with TRBD2 as a possible D gene (5 bases). Germline lookup yields CDR1 SGHAT and CDR2 FQNNGV. V lost 2 bases, J lost 0 bases, and 11 bases lay in between. The CDR3 totals 15 residues.

The sample holds one count of this clone. The chain employs TRBV25-1 and TRBJ1-5; no definite D call. V lost 0 bases to trimming and J lost 1 base, with 13 bases between them. Germline loops: CDR1 MGHDK, CDR2 SYGVNS. CDR3 size: 17 residues. The CDR3 region is CASSEYSRLKSNQPQHF. CDR3 DNA sequence: TGTGCCAGCAGTGAATATTCTCGGCTAAAGAGCAATCAGCCCCAGCATTTT.

This rearrangement joins TRBV25-1 to TRBJ2-1; 7 positions agree with TRBD1. This CDR3 contains 15 residues. With V trimmed by 1 base and J by 2 bases, 2 bases remained unmatched. The germline V gene has CDR1 MGHDK and CDR2 SYGVNS. The CDR3 DNA is TGTGCCAGCAGTGAATTCGGGACAGCCTACAATGAGCAGTTCTTC. Translation gives CASSEFGTAYNEQFF.

The rearrangement uses TRBV2 and TRBJ2-5; D perhaps matches TRBD1 (5 bases). Germline lookup yields CDR1 SNHLY and CDR2 FYNNEI. This CDR3 has 12 amino acids. The V and J ends lost 3 bases and 7 bases respectively, with 9 bases between them. The CDR3, as DNA: TGTGCCAGCAGTGACAGGGTCGGGACCCAGTACTTC. Its protein product is CASSDRVGTQYF.

V is TRBV6-5 and J is TRBJ2-7; D is perhaps TRBD2 (6 bases). Trimming took 6 bases from V and 3 from J, leaving 15 bases between them. Germline V gene data show CDR1 as MNHEY and CDR2 as SVGAGI. This CDR3 is 14 amino acids long. The CDR3 region is CASRLLAADYEQYF. The CDR3 DNA is TGTGCCAGCAGACTCTTAGCGGCTGACTACGAGCAGTACTTC.

The chain is built from TRBV19 and TRBJ2-5; D unclear. The germline V gene encodes CDR1 LNHDA and CDR2 SQIVND (reference sequence). The CDR3 length is 13 residues. Trimming removed 6 bases from V and 2 bases from J, with 10 bases in between. CDR3 residues: CASSRQLQETQYF. DNA of the CDR3: TGTGCCAGTAGCAGGCAGCTACAAGAGACCCAGTACTTC.